The 3 T cell receptor beta chains given below trace back to one sample, sequenced in a study of shared clonotypes between healthy human individuals. The repertoire was sequenced with immunoSEQ multiplex PCR; TCRdb's copy has only in-frame clones and lacks some. The table includes around 440,000 clones, 70% to 80% detected once. Sequencing used PBMCs. The receptors come from a middle-aged woman in good health. Some clones in this sample may be carry-over from other donors' samples.

This clone was found a few times. The V gene is TRBV6-1, the J gene TRBJ2-7; 10 bases align to TRBD1. CDR1 and CDR2 (germline): MNHNS, SASEGT. The CDR3 consists of 15 residues. V trimming: 1 base; J trimming: 2 bases; junction bases outside the gene matches: 2. CDR3 nucleotides: TGTGCCAGCAGTGAAGGAGGGACAGGGGCCTACGAGCAGTACTTC. Its protein product is CASSEGGTGAYEQYF.

This chain links TRBV7-9 with TRBJ2-7; D is unresolved. Germline CDR1 is SEHNR and CDR2 is FQNEAQ (reference sequence). This CDR3 is built from 16 residues. V was cut by 5 bases and J by 3 bases, with 20 bases left in between. The CDR3 sequence is CASSPRTGPGGYEQYF. CDR3 nucleotide sequence: TGTGCCAGCAGCCCGCGCACGGGCCCCGGTGGCTACGAGCAGTACTTC.

This clone was detected many times. This sample also contains other DNA sequences that code for the same CDR3. V and J are TRBV27 and TRBJ1-1; D perhaps matches TRBD1 (5 bases). V lost 2 bases to trimming and J lost 7 bases, with 20 bases between them. Germline-derived CDR1 and CDR2 are MNHEY and SMNVEV (reference sequence). This CDR3 has 16 residues. The CDR3 is CASSLGGWGVKGEAFF. The CDR3 DNA sequence: TGTGCCAGCAGTTTAGGGGGTTGGGGGGTGAAAGGTGAAGCTTTCTTT.